This T cell receptor (beta chain) stems from a study of T-cell memory formation after mild COVID-19. Germline CDR1 reads SGHRS; CDR2 reads YFSETQ. The V end lost 2 bases, the J end lost 6 bases, and 11 bases lay between the germline ends. This CDR3 comprises 13 residues. Each CDR3 protein gets one entry after TCRdb re-called the 5' RACE reads with MiXCR. The table shows approximately 100,000 distinct CDR3 sequences, with 17% occurring only once. This clonotype has only a few counts. This chain connects TRBV5-1 to TRBJ1-1, with D maybe TRBD1 (6 bases). This clonotype originated in an adult woman who had mild COVID-19 (a few samples of this study predate the infection). Cell type and time point are not known. The sequencing sample was made of PBMCs or a T cell subset sorted from them (not recorded which). CDR3 sequence (DNA): TGCGCCAGCAGCTTATCCGGGGGGCCTGAAGCTTTCTTT. Residues: CASSLSGGPEAFF. The entire variable domain, with the rest obtained from reference TRBV5-1 and TRBJ1-1, is as follows: KAGVTQTPRYLIKTRGQQVTLSCSPISGHRSVSWYQQTPGQGLQFLFEYFSETQRNKGNFPGRFSGRQFSNSRSEMNVSTLELGDSALYLCASSLSGGPEAFFGQGTRLTVV.